The rows below give T cell receptor beta chains drawn from one sample of a study of cytomegalovirus exposure and HLA in healthy donors. Repertoires were generated with immunoSEQ multiplex PCR, while TCRdb's copy carries only in-frame clones and drops some. Here the sample spans over 150,000 clones, about four fifths being singletons. Source material: PBMCs. All receptors come from a man younger than 30 in good health and CMV-seronegative. CDR3s include the opening cysteine and the closing phenylalanine or tryptophan. Each record gives: clone size, D gene, J gene, V gene, CDR3 DNA, CDR3 protein. D genes are given only for firm matches. The listing skips clone size in some rows; elsewhere it reads once, few, many or a size class.

abundance: .; d_gene: TRBD1; j_gene: TRBJ1-1; v_gene: TRBV7-9; CDR3nt: TGTGCCAGCAGCCCTGGACTCTGGGACAGGGGGATGGGCACTGAAGCTTTCTTT; CDR3aa: CASSPGLWDRGMGTEAFF
abundance: .; d_gene: .; j_gene: TRBJ2-7; v_gene: TRBV6-6; CDR3nt: TGTGCCAGCAGTCGGTTATCCTACGAGCAGTACTTC; CDR3aa: CASSRLSYEQYF
abundance: .; d_gene: .; j_gene: TRBJ1-1; v_gene: TRBV19; CDR3nt: TGTGCCAGTAGTGCCCGGGACATACTTCAAGCTGAAGCTTTCTTT; CDR3aa: CASSARDILQAEAFF
abundance: .; d_gene: TRBD1; j_gene: TRBJ1-1; v_gene: TRBV7-2; CDR3nt: TGTGCCAGCAGCTTAATGGCAGGGGGCACTGAAGCTTTCTTT; CDR3aa: CASSLMAGGTEAFF
abundance: .; d_gene: TRBD1; j_gene: TRBJ1-1; v_gene: TRBV9; CDR3nt: TGTGCCAGCAGCGCCAACAGGGGGTGGTTTAACACTGAAGCTTTCTTT; CDR3aa: CASSANRGWFNTEAFF
abundance: once; d_gene: .; j_gene: TRBJ2-3; v_gene: TRBV5-4; CDR3nt: TGTGCCAGCAGCTTTACCGGTCGAGTAGGCACAGATACGCAGTATTTT; CDR3aa: CASSFTGRVGTDTQYF
abundance: few; d_gene: TRBD1; j_gene: TRBJ2-7; v_gene: TRBV5-1; CDR3nt: TGCGCCAGCAGCTTGCAGGACAGGGGTCCCTACGAGCAGTACTTC; CDR3aa: CASSLQDRGPYEQYF
abundance: .; d_gene: .; j_gene: TRBJ2-7; v_gene: TRBV28; CDR3nt: TGTGCCAGCAGTATAGGACAGTTCTACGAGCAGTACTTC; CDR3aa: CASSIGQFYEQYF
abundance: .; d_gene: .; j_gene: TRBJ2-7; v_gene: TRBV15; CDR3nt: TGTGCCACCAGCACTGCCTACGAGCAGTACTTC; CDR3aa: CATSTAYEQYF
abundance: .; d_gene: .; j_gene: TRBJ2-1; v_gene: TRBV10-1; CDR3nt: TGCGCCAGCAGTGAGTCAGGGGCTACCTACAATGAGCAGTTCTTC; CDR3aa: CASSESGATYNEQFF
abundance: .; d_gene: .; j_gene: TRBJ1-2; v_gene: TRBV7-9; CDR3nt: TGTGCCAGCAGCTTTCCCTTGGGGGCAGATGGCTACACCTTC; CDR3aa: CASSFPLGADGYTF
abundance: .; d_gene: .; j_gene: TRBJ1-1; v_gene: TRBV7-9; CDR3nt: TGTTCCAGCAGTGAGGTTTACACTGAAGCTTTCTTT; CDR3aa: CSSSEVYTEAFF
abundance: .; d_gene: .; j_gene: TRBJ2-7; v_gene: TRBV7-2; CDR3nt: TGTGCCAGCAGCTCACAGGGATACGAGCAGTACTTC; CDR3aa: CASSSQGYEQYF
abundance: .; d_gene: TRBD1; j_gene: TRBJ2-5; v_gene: TRBV29-1; CDR3nt: TGCAGCGTCGACGGGACAGTAAATCAAGAGACCCAGTACTTC; CDR3aa: CSVDGTVNQETQYF
abundance: .; d_gene: TRBD1; j_gene: TRBJ2-7; v_gene: TRBV29-1; CDR3nt: TGCAGCGTATCCCGGGACAGGGATTACGAGCAGTACTTC; CDR3aa: CSVSRDRDYEQYF
abundance: .; d_gene: .; j_gene: TRBJ2-3; v_gene: TRBV5-1; CDR3nt: TGCGCCAGCAGCTTGGCCGGGGTTAGCACAGATACGCAGTATTTT; CDR3aa: CASSLAGVSTDTQYF
abundance: .; d_gene: TRBD1; j_gene: TRBJ2-5; v_gene: TRBV13; CDR3nt: TGTGCCAGCAGGGCCGAGGACAGGGGATCGGGGACCCAGTACTTC; CDR3aa: CASRAEDRGSGTQYF
abundance: .; d_gene: TRBD2; j_gene: TRBJ2-1; v_gene: TRBV28; CDR3nt: TGTGCCAGCAGCCTCGGCGGGAGGTCCTACAATGAGCAGTTCTTC; CDR3aa: CASSLGGRSYNEQFF
abundance: once; d_gene: .; j_gene: TRBJ2-7; v_gene: TRBV7-3; CDR3nt: TGTGCCAGCAGCTTAGGGCCGACTCAGGGGCACGAGCAGTACTTC; CDR3aa: CASSLGPTQGHEQYF
abundance: .; d_gene: .; j_gene: TRBJ2-6; v_gene: TRBV28; CDR3nt: TGTGCCAGCAGAGCCGGGTCTGGGGCCAACGTCCTGACTTTC; CDR3aa: CASRAGSGANVLTF
abundance: once; d_gene: .; j_gene: TRBJ2-5; v_gene: TRBV7-9; CDR3nt: TGTGCCAGCAGCCGAGGGCAGGGAGGTCAGGAGCAGTACTTC; CDR3aa: CASSRGQGGQEQYF
abundance: .; d_gene: .; j_gene: TRBJ1-4; v_gene: TRBV5-1; CDR3nt: TGCGCCAGCAGCTTTCTCACCCCTAGTCCAACTAATGAAAAACTGTTTTTT; CDR3aa: CASSFLTPSPTNEKLFF
abundance: .; d_gene: TRBD2; j_gene: TRBJ2-7; v_gene: TRBV29-1; CDR3nt: TGCAGCGCCGGAGTGGGCGGGAGTGTCGTCGAGCAGTACTTC; CDR3aa: CSAGVGGSVVEQYF
abundance: .; d_gene: TRBD2; j_gene: TRBJ2-2; v_gene: TRBV5-4; CDR3nt: TGTGCCAGCAGCTTGGAACTAGCGGGGGGCACCGGGGAGCTGTTTTTT; CDR3aa: CASSLELAGGTGELFF
abundance: few; d_gene: .; j_gene: TRBJ2-7; v_gene: TRBV5-4; CDR3nt: TGTGCCAGCAGCTTGGCGGGCGAGCAGTACTTC; CDR3aa: CASSLAGEQYF
abundance: few; d_gene: .; j_gene: TRBJ1-1; v_gene: TRBV6-1; CDR3nt: TGTGCCAGCAGTGAAGATGGTCGAGATACTGAAGCTTTCTTT; CDR3aa: CASSEDGRDTEAFF